The rows below give T cell receptor beta chains drawn from one sample of a study of T cell responses to AZD1222 COVID-19 vaccine. Assay: immunoSEQ multiplex PCR; the TCRdb copy retains only in-frame clones and omits some. The sample lists under 110,000 clones, about 88% occurring once. This material consisted of peripheral blood, taken on day 0 of AZD1222 vaccination. The receptors stem from an adult in good health. Both conserved end residues are part of each CDR3. Each record gives: V gene, J gene, D gene, clone size, CDR3 protein, CDR3 DNA. D genes are given only for firm matches. Some rows mark clone size as missing; the rest say once, few, many or name a class of expanded clone.

v_gene: TRBV6-5
j_gene: TRBJ1-2
d_gene: TRBD1
abundance: -
CDR3aa: CASSRLQGGNYGYTF
CDR3nt: TGTGCCAGCAGTCGTCTCCAGGGGGGGAACTATGGCTACACCTTC

v_gene: TRBV19
j_gene: TRBJ2-7
d_gene: -
abundance: -
CDR3aa: CASSLLSSNSYEQYF
CDR3nt: TGTGCCAGTAGTCTTTTATCTAGCAACTCCTACGAGCAGTACTTC

v_gene: TRBV20-1
j_gene: TRBJ2-7
d_gene: TRBD2
abundance: -
CDR3aa: CSASIAGTISYEQYF
CDR3nt: TGCAGTGCTAGTATAGCGGGGACCATATCCTACGAGCAGTACTTC

v_gene: TRBV7-2
j_gene: TRBJ2-3
d_gene: -
abundance: -
CDR3aa: CASSLVGDLMDTQYF
CDR3nt: TGTGCCAGCAGCTTAGTGGGGGACCTCATGGATACGCAGTATTTT

v_gene: TRBV5-1
j_gene: TRBJ2-1
d_gene: TRBD2
abundance: -
CDR3aa: CASSPEASGREKFF
CDR3nt: TGCGCCAGCAGCCCCGAGGCTAGCGGGAGGGAGAAGTTCTTC

v_gene: TRBV6-4
j_gene: TRBJ2-1
d_gene: -
abundance: -
CDR3aa: CASSDSSSYNEQFF
CDR3nt: TGTGCCAGCAGTGACTCAAGTAGCTACAATGAGCAGTTCTTC

v_gene: TRBV7-2
j_gene: TRBJ2-3
d_gene: TRBD2
abundance: -
CDR3aa: CASSRTLGTSATDTQYF
CDR3nt: TGTGCCAGCAGTCGCACGCTCGGGACTAGCGCAACAGATACGCAGTATTTT

v_gene: TRBV6-6
j_gene: TRBJ2-1
d_gene: TRBD1
abundance: -
CDR3aa: CASSRGQPPGNEQFF
CDR3nt: TGTGCCAGCAGCCGGGGACAGCCACCCGGGAATGAGCAGTTCTTC

v_gene: TRBV6-4
j_gene: TRBJ2-7
d_gene: TRBD2
abundance: -
CDR3aa: CASSDSWGSGRSRLYF
CDR3nt: TGTGCCAGCAGTGACTCTTGGGGTAGCGGGAGGTCGAGGCTGTACTTC

v_gene: TRBV11-2
j_gene: TRBJ2-1
d_gene: TRBD2
abundance: -
CDR3aa: CASSPILLAGSYNEQFF
CDR3nt: TGTGCCAGCAGCCCTATCTTACTAGCGGGTTCCTACAATGAGCAGTTCTTC

v_gene: TRBV6-5
j_gene: TRBJ2-7
d_gene: TRBD2
abundance: few
CDR3aa: CASSYWREGSEQYF
CDR3nt: TGTGCCAGCAGTTACTGGCGGGAGGGCAGTGAGCAGTACTTC

v_gene: TRBV7-3
j_gene: TRBJ2-3
d_gene: -
abundance: -
CDR3aa: CASSVDYSDTQYF
CDR3nt: TGTGCCAGCAGCGTCGACTATTCAGATACGCAGTATTTT

v_gene: TRBV6-5
j_gene: TRBJ1-5
d_gene: TRBD1
abundance: -
CDR3aa: CASNRGRDSNQPQHF
CDR3nt: TGTGCCAGCAATAGAGGCCGGGACAGTAATCAGCCCCAGCATTTT

v_gene: TRBV28
j_gene: TRBJ1-6
d_gene: TRBD1
abundance: -
CDR3aa: CASRSTGYNSPLHF
CDR3nt: TGTGCCAGCAGATCGACAGGGTATAATTCACCCCTCCACTTT

v_gene: TRBV19
j_gene: TRBJ2-7
d_gene: TRBD1
abundance: -
CDR3aa: CASSTDRVVGEQYF
CDR3nt: TGTGCCAGTAGTACCGACAGGGTAGTTGGCGAGCAGTACTTC

v_gene: TRBV6-5
j_gene: TRBJ2-5
d_gene: TRBD2
abundance: -
CDR3aa: CASSPGLAGVETQYF
CDR3nt: TGTGCCAGCAGTCCGGGACTAGCGGGAGTAGAGACCCAGTACTTC

v_gene: TRBV19
j_gene: TRBJ2-1
d_gene: -
abundance: -
CDR3aa: CASKSGGVWGNEQFF
CDR3nt: TGTGCCAGTAAGTCAGGCGGCGTGTGGGGCAATGAGCAGTTCTTC

v_gene: TRBV20-1
j_gene: TRBJ2-7
d_gene: -
abundance: few
CDR3aa: CSASGRGGYEQYF
CDR3nt: TGCAGTGCTAGTGGCAGGGGAGGGTACGAGCAGTACTTC

v_gene: TRBV7-9
j_gene: TRBJ1-3
d_gene: -
abundance: -
CDR3aa: CASSLSQFENTIYF
CDR3nt: TGTGCCAGCAGCTTAAGTCAGTTTGAAAACACCATATATTTT

v_gene: TRBV5-1
j_gene: TRBJ2-3
d_gene: -
abundance: -
CDR3aa: CASSPSGTDTQYF
CDR3nt: TGCGCCAGCAGCCCTAGCGGCACAGATACGCAGTATTTT

v_gene: TRBV11-2
j_gene: TRBJ2-7
d_gene: TRBD1
abundance: -
CDR3aa: CASRRPGQGSYEQYF
CDR3nt: TGTGCCAGCAGGCGGCCGGGACAGGGCTCCTACGAGCAGTACTTC

v_gene: TRBV30
j_gene: TRBJ2-7
d_gene: -
abundance: -
CDR3aa: CAWSDSGYEQYF
CDR3nt: TGTGCCTGGAGTGATAGCGGATACGAGCAGTACTTC

v_gene: TRBV9
j_gene: TRBJ2-1
d_gene: TRBD2
abundance: -
CDR3aa: CASSAAGGLSYNEQFF
CDR3nt: TGTGCCAGCAGCGCAGCGGGAGGGCTTTCCTACAATGAGCAGTTCTTC

v_gene: TRBV7-2
j_gene: TRBJ2-7
d_gene: TRBD2
abundance: -
CDR3aa: CASSPGLAVSYEQYF
CDR3nt: TGTGCCAGCAGCCCGGGACTAGCGGTGTCCTACGAGCAGTACTTC

v_gene: TRBV9
j_gene: TRBJ2-2
d_gene: -
abundance: -
CDR3aa: CASSVAGDSYTGELFF
CDR3nt: TGTGCCAGCAGCGTAGCAGGGGACTCTTACACCGGGGAGCTGTTTTTT

v_gene: TRBV5-5
j_gene: TRBJ1-5
d_gene: -
abundance: -
CDR3aa: CASSSHSASPDNQPQHF
CDR3nt: TGTGCCAGCAGCTCCCACAGTGCTTCCCCAGACAATCAGCCCCAGCATTTT

v_gene: TRBV30
j_gene: TRBJ2-3
d_gene: TRBD2
abundance: -
CDR3aa: CAWRLAAGNTDTQYF
CDR3nt: TGTGCCTGGAGGTTAGCAGCGGGAAACACAGATACGCAGTATTTT

v_gene: TRBV11-2
j_gene: TRBJ1-1
d_gene: -
abundance: few
CDR3aa: CASSYLSAVMAEAFF
CDR3nt: TGTGCCAGCAGTTACTTATCTGCGGTTATGGCTGAAGCTTTCTTT

v_gene: TRBV27
j_gene: TRBJ1-4
d_gene: -
abundance: once
CDR3aa: CASSLSFSGASLSNEKLFF
CDR3nt: TGTGCCAGCAGTTTATCCTTCTCAGGGGCTAGCTTGTCTAATGAAAAACTGTTTTTT

v_gene: TRBV29-1
j_gene: TRBJ2-7
d_gene: -
abundance: -
CDR3aa: CSVEHRDSYEQYF
CDR3nt: TGCAGCGTTGAACACCGGGATTCCTACGAGCAGTACTTC

v_gene: TRBV5-5
j_gene: TRBJ1-1
d_gene: -
abundance: -
CDR3aa: CASSLAPNTEAFF
CDR3nt: TGTGCCAGCAGCTTGGCACCGAACACTGAAGCTTTCTTT

v_gene: TRBV30
j_gene: TRBJ1-3
d_gene: -
abundance: -
CDR3aa: CAWSVRSGTIYF
CDR3nt: TGTGCCTGGAGTGTACGGTCCGGCACCATATATTTT

v_gene: TRBV10-3
j_gene: TRBJ2-5
d_gene: TRBD2
abundance: -
CDR3aa: CAISEKLAVAKGGQETQYF
CDR3nt: TGTGCCATCAGTGAGAAACTAGCGGTAGCAAAAGGGGGCCAAGAGACCCAGTACTTC

v_gene: TRBV4-1
j_gene: TRBJ2-1
d_gene: TRBD2
abundance: -
CDR3aa: CASSQARTGTSGRAAGNEQFF
CDR3nt: TGCGCCAGCAGCCAGGCCCGGACCGGGACTAGCGGGAGGGCGGCTGGGAATGAGCAGTTCTTC

v_gene: TRBV15
j_gene: TRBJ2-7
d_gene: -
abundance: -
CDR3aa: CATSRDGVSAYEQYF
CDR3nt: TGTGCCACCAGCAGAGATGGGGTATCGGCCTACGAGCAGTACTTC

v_gene: TRBV10-1
j_gene: TRBJ2-3
d_gene: -
abundance: -
CDR3aa: CASSAGGIGTDTQYF
CDR3nt: TGCGCCAGCAGCGCAGGGGGGATCGGTACAGATACGCAGTATTTT

v_gene: TRBV30
j_gene: TRBJ2-1
d_gene: -
abundance: -
CDR3aa: CAWSNSGSYNEQFF
CDR3nt: TGTGCCTGGAGCAATAGCGGTTCCTACAATGAGCAGTTCTTC

v_gene: TRBV2
j_gene: TRBJ1-3
d_gene: -
abundance: -
CDR3aa: CASSESRGIPGNTIYF
CDR3nt: TGTGCCAGCAGTGAAAGTCGAGGGATCCCTGGAAACACCATATATTTT

v_gene: TRBV18
j_gene: TRBJ2-7
d_gene: -
abundance: many
CDR3aa: CASSPYPTASYEQYF
CDR3nt: TGTGCCAGCTCACCATACCCAACAGCCTCCTACGAGCAGTACTTC

v_gene: TRBV6-5
j_gene: TRBJ1-6
d_gene: -
abundance: -
CDR3aa: CASSSEGSGSPLHF
CDR3nt: TGTGCCAGCAGTTCAGAGGGATCCGGTTCACCCCTCCACTTT

v_gene: TRBV7-9
j_gene: TRBJ1-4
d_gene: -
abundance: -
CDR3aa: CASNQNGGPEVLFF
CDR3nt: TGTGCCAGCAACCAAAATGGGGGACCTGAGGTGCTGTTTTTT

v_gene: TRBV7-3
j_gene: TRBJ2-7
d_gene: -
abundance: -
CDR3aa: CASSPYGSGRRYEQYF
CDR3nt: TGTGCCAGCAGCCCATATGGGAGTGGGAGGCGGTACGAGCAGTACTTC

v_gene: TRBV11-2
j_gene: TRBJ1-1
d_gene: -
abundance: -
CDR3aa: CASRQVNTEAFF
CDR3nt: TGTGCCAGCAGACAGGTGAACACTGAAGCTTTCTTT

v_gene: TRBV20-1
j_gene: TRBJ2-3
d_gene: TRBD2
abundance: -
CDR3aa: CSASILKAGEITDTQYF
CDR3nt: TGCAGTGCTAGTATACTGAAAGCGGGGGAGATCACAGATACGCAGTATTTT